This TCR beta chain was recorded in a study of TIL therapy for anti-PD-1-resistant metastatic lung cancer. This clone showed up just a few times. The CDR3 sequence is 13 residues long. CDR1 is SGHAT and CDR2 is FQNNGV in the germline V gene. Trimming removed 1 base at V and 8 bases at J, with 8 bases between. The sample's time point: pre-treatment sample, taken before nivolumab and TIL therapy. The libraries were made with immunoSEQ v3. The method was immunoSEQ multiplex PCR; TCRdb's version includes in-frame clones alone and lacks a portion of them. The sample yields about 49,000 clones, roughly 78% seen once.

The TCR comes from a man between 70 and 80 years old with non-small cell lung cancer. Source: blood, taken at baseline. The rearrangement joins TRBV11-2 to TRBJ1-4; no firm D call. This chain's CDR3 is CASSLGVGEKLFF. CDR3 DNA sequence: TGTGCCAGCAGCTTAGGAGTAGGGGAAAAACTGTTTTTT.